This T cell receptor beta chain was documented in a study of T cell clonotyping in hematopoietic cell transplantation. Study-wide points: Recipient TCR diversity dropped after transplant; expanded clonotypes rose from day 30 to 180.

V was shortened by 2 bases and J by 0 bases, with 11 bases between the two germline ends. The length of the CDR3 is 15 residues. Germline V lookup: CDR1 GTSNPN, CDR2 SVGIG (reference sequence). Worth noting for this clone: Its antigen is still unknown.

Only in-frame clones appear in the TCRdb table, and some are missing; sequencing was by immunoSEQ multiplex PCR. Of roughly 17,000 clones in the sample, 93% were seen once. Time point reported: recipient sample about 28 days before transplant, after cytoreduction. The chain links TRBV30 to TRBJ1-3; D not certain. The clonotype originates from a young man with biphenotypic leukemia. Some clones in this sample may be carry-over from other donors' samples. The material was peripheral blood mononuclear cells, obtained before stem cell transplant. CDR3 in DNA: TGTGCCTGGAGTACTAAGGCGCTCTCTGGAAACACCATATATTTT. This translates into CAWSTKALSGNTIYF.